This T cell receptor (beta chain) was identified during a study of blood T cell repertoires in COVID-19. This clone was picked up a small number of times. This table comes from immunoSEQ multiplex PCR, and its TCRdb copy is limited to in-frame clones, with some not included. The sample has about 310,000 clones, around nine tenths seen once. V dropped 3 bases and J dropped 6; count of bases not matched to a gene: 5. The CDR3 runs to 13 residues. In germline, CDR1 is DFQATT, CDR2 SNEGSKA (reference sequence). The receptor was isolated from a woman in her 30s who had recovered from COVID-19. The sequencing input was PBMCs or T cells enriched from blood (not recorded which). V is TRBV20-1 and J is TRBJ1-5; TRBD1 agrees at 7 bases. The CDR3 spells CSASRQGGQPQHF. DNA of the CDR3: TGCAGTGCTAGTCGACAGGGTGGTCAGCCCCAGCATTTT.